This T cell receptor beta chain was identified during a study of cytomegalovirus exposure and HLA in healthy donors. The study, taken as a whole, reports: Trimming of TCR beta V- and J-genes showed a link, identified in a later analysis, to a missense DCLRE1C variant. Cytomegalovirus status was reportedly diagnosed by the classifier with high sensitivity and specificity. Immune exposure data for these donors was limited to CMV serostatus.

The PCR was carried out with 60 Vbeta primers and 13 Jbeta primers. This table comes from immunoSEQ multiplex PCR, and its TCRdb copy is limited to in-frame clones, with some not included. The data contain roughly 100,000 clones, over 75% of them singletons. For this clone: Its antigen is unidentified.

The CDR3 has 15 residues. Germline loops: CDR1 SNHLY, CDR2 FYNNEI. Trimming took 6 bases from V and 5 from J; bases not matched to a gene: 8. This TCR derives from a female donor in good health and CMV-seropositive. The source material was PBMCs. The V and J genes are TRBV2 and TRBJ2-1, with TRBD2 matching 9 bases. The CDR3 is CASSPGTSFDNEQFF. CDR3 nucleotide sequence: TGTGCCAGCAGCCCCGGGACTAGCTTCGACAATGAGCAGTTCTTC.